This passage covers 13 T cell receptor beta chains from one sample sequenced in a study of T cells in Graves' hyperthyroidism and ophthalmopathy. RNA transcripts yielded amplified TCR beta CDR3 regions. First-round RT-PCR of the TCR CDR3 relied on the HTBI primer set. From the multiplex PCR reads, TCRdb called clonotypes with MiXCR, one entry per CDR3 protein. The sample holds 560,000 or so distinct CDR3 sequences; just under 20% are singletons and the top ten take over 45%. Sequenced: blood. These receptors were obtained from a man in his forties or fifties with Graves' ophthalmopathy.

CDR3 bases: TGCGCCAGCAGCCACAGGACTAGCGGGAGCTACAATGAGCAGTTCTTC. Amino acid sequence: CASSHRTSGSYNEQFF. The V and J genes are TRBV4-1 and TRBJ2-1; TRBD2 agrees at 13 bases. Germline CDR1 is MGHRA and CDR2 is YSYEKL. This CDR3 is 16 amino acids long. J gave up 3 bases and V 3 bases, and 2 bases lay outside the gene matches.

This clonotype was recorded at least ten times. The chain is built from TRBV12-5 and TRBJ2-7; the match to TRBD2 covers 13 bases. Germline lookup yields CDR1 LGHNT and CDR2 FRNRAP. The trim removed 5 bases at V and 2 bases at J, leaving 6 bases unmatched. The CDR3 totals 16 residues. CDR3 sequence reads: CASGLWTSGRPYEQYF. The CDR3 DNA is TGTGCTAGTGGTCTCTGGACTAGCGGGAGACCCTACGAGCAGTACTTC.

The chain links TRBV4-2 to TRBJ2-7; 10 nucleotides line up with TRBD2. The CDR3 sequence is 16 residues long. V shed 1 base and J 6 bases; nucleotides not matched to a gene: 9. CDR1 and CDR2 (germline): LGHNA, YNFKEQ. CDR3 in amino acids: CASSQASGRAGGEQYF. The CDR3 region has the DNA TGTGCCAGCAGCCAAGCCAGCGGGAGGGCCGGGGGCGAGCAGTACTTC.

This clonotype was seen at least ten times. The V gene is TRBV7-9, the J gene TRBJ2-1; 7 nucleotides align to TRBD2. CDR1 is SEHNR and CDR2 is FQNEAQ in the germline V gene (reference sequence). The CDR3 sequence is 15 residues long. Trimming at V came to 4 bases and at J to 4 bases, leaving 7 bases not matched to a gene. The CDR3 loop reads CASSSPGLPYNEQFF. In DNA form, the CDR3 reads TGTGCCAGCAGCTCGCCGGGACTACCATACAATGAGCAGTTCTTC.

This clonotype was found a few times. The V call is TRBV7-3, the J call TRBJ2-1; D call uncertain. This CDR3 region has 15 residues. V dropped 6 bases and J dropped 6 bases, with 18 bases sitting between them. In germline, CDR1 is SGHTA, CDR2 FQGTGA. CDR3 residues: CASRQDPAHGNEQFF. The CDR3 nucleotides are TGTGCCAGCAGACAAGACCCCGCACACGGCAATGAGCAGTTCTTC.

This chain joins TRBV3-1 and TRBJ2-7; tentative D call: TRBD2 (6 bases). This CDR3 spans 15 amino acids. CDR1 is LGHDT, CDR2 YNNKEL, per germline (reference sequence). The V end was cut by 0 bases, the J end by 6 bases, with 15 bases between. The CDR3 reads CASSQERLVGGEQYF. CDR3 sequence (DNA): TGTGCCAGCAGCCAAGAGAGACTAGTGGGGGGCGAGCAGTACTTC.

The sample holds many counts of this clonotype. The rearrangement links TRBV7-3 to TRBJ2-1; TRBD2 agrees at 12 bases. Germline CDR1 reads SGHTA; CDR2 reads FQGTGA. Trimming at V came to 4 bases and at J to 7 bases, leaving 5 bases not matched to a gene. The CDR3 consists of 15 residues. The CDR3 region is CASSSGLAGWNEQFF. CDR3 DNA: TGTGCCAGCAGCTCGGGACTAGCGGGTTGGAATGAGCAGTTCTTC.

The V gene is TRBV29-1, the J gene TRBJ2-2, with 7 bases identical to TRBD1. The V segment lost 4 bases and the J segment 4 bases; nucleotides outside the gene matches: 3. Germline values: CDR1 SQVTM, CDR2 ANQGSEA. CDR3 length: 13 amino acids. As DNA, the CDR3 is TGCAGCGTTGGACAGGGAGTCACCGGGGAGCTGTTTTTT. Its translation: CSVGQGVTGELFF.

Ten or more counts support this clonotype. The J gene is TRBJ2-3, the V gene TRBV2; 8 positions match TRBD2. The CDR3 covers 13 residues. Trimming at V came to 6 bases and at J to 2 bases, leaving 1 base not matched to a gene. The V gene's germline CDR1 is SNHLY and CDR2 FYNNEI. CDR3: CASSGGATDTQYF. The CDR3 nucleotides read TGTGCCAGCAGCGGGGGGGCCACAGATACGCAGTATTTT. The full variable domain, completed using reference TRBV2 and TRBJ2-3, is EPEVTQTPSHQVTQMGQEVILRCVPISNHLYFYWYRQILGQKVEFLVSFYNNEISEKSEIFDDQFSVERPDGSNFTLKIRSTKLEDSAMYFCASSGGATDTQYFGPGTRLTVL.

This clonotype was picked up many times. This chain joins TRBV7-2 and TRBJ2-1, with 7 bases aligning to TRBD2. The V gene's germline CDR1 is SGHTA and CDR2 FQGNSA. The CDR3 is 14 residues long. Trimming took 5 bases from V and 3 from J; bases not matched to a gene: 4. The CDR3: CASSAGTIYNEQFF. The CDR3 nucleotides read TGTGCCAGCAGCGCCGGGACTATCTACAATGAGCAGTTCTTC.

This clonotype was observed many times. This chain joins TRBV11-2 and TRBJ2-7; TRBD1 might be the D (6 bases). CDR1 is SGHAT, CDR2 FQNNGV, per germline. This CDR3 is 16 amino acids long. V lost 1 base and J 4 bases, leaving 17 bases between the germline ends. The chain's CDR3 is CASSLGLGASMYEQYF. The CDR3 nucleotides read TGTGCCAGCAGCTTAGGACTGGGGGCCTCAATGTACGAGCAGTACTTC. Together with reference TRBV11-2 and TRBJ2-7, the CDR3 gives the full variable domain: EAGVAQSPRYKIIEKRQSVAFWCNPISGHATLYWYQQILGQGPKLLIQFQNNGVVDDSQLPKDRFSAERLKGVDSTLKIQPAKLEDSAVYLCASSLGLGASMYEQYFGPGTRLTVT.

The chain uses TRBV2 and TRBJ2-5; D remains unclear. This CDR3 comprises 12 residues. The V end lost 3 bases, the J end lost 2 bases, and 4 bases lay between the germline ends. The V gene's germline CDR1 is SNHLY and CDR2 FYNNEI. CDR3 sequence (DNA): TGTGCCAGCAGTGACAGGCAAGAGACCCAGTACTTC. This encodes CASSDRQETQYF.

Concerning this clonotype: A much bigger clone sits one base away, suggesting this may be a read error. This chain connects TRBV28 to TRBJ1-3; D call uncertain. V shed 10 bases and J shed 0 bases, with 10 bases lying between them. Germline CDR1 MDHEN, CDR2 SYDVKM. The length of the CDR3 is 13 residues. This CDR3 is CATLTPSGNTIYF. The CDR3 DNA sequence: TGTGCCACCTTGACACCCTCTGGAAACACCATATATTTT.